This T cell receptor (beta chain) was observed in a study of tumor-infiltrating lymphocytes in oesophageal squamous cell carcinoma. CDR1 and CDR2 (germline): MNHNS, SASEGT. The V gene lost 0 bases and the J gene lost 8 bases, with 11 bases spanning the gap. The CDR3 length is 13 residues. TCRdb passed the PCR reads through MiXCR, listing each CDR3 protein once. This table holds some 25,000 distinct CDR3 sequences, roughly 40% found once. This clonotype showed up many times. This could be a read error, since a much larger clone is one nucleotide away. The sequenced sample was esophageal tumor tissue. This clonotype was sampled from a male donor with esophageal squamous cell carcinoma. J is TRBJ2-7 and V is TRBV6-1; no definite D call. CDR3 sequence: CASSEAFYSQQYF. The CDR3 bases are TGTGCCAGCAGTGAAGCTTTTTACTCTCAGCAGTACTTC.